The sample holds many counts of the clone carrying this T cell receptor (beta chain). Its specificity is not known. The sample is drawn from a study of T cell repertoires in cytomegalovirus infection. The wider study: From public TCR beta signatures came an indication of both CMV infection and matching HLA type.

TCRdb used MiXCR to reprocess the reads, holding one entry per CDR3 protein. The data show about 360,000 distinct CDR3 sequences, 15% to 20% seen once. The CDR3 consists of 14 residues. V was clipped by 4 bases and J by 4 bases, with 10 bases between them. CDR1 LNHNV and CDR2 YYDKDF come from the germline V gene (reference sequence). Regarding the study as a whole: Cumulated frequencies of public TCR beta families served to identify carriers of CMV plus the relevant HLA. Across the ex vivo response, the dominant clonotypes were HLA-C-restricted CMV-specific TCR beta clonotypes.

The chain carries TRBV15 and TRBJ2-2; D is unclear. The receptor comes from a human donor in good health (CMV status not recorded). Some clones in this sample may be carry-over from other donors' samples. What was sequenced was PBMCs. The CDR3 DNA follows: TGTGCCACCAGCATTGGGATGGCCACCGGGGAGCTGTTTTTT. Encoded protein: CATSIGMATGELFF.